The 23 T cell receptor beta chains given below trace back to one sample, sequenced in a study of cytomegalovirus exposure and HLA in healthy donors. It was with 60 Vbeta and 13 Jbeta primers that the PCR ran. TCRdb's table, derived via immunoSEQ multiplex PCR, lists solely in-frame clones and lacks some. The table has around 100,000 clones, 70% seen once; the top ten hold 9.5% to 13%. Specimen: PBMCs. These receptors originate from a man aged 40-49 years in good health and CMV-seropositive.

The rearrangement links TRBV6-6 to TRBJ2-7; 9 bases line up with TRBD2. V trimming: 6 bases; J trimming: 5 bases; junction bases outside the gene matches: 8. Germline V gives CDR1 MNHNY, CDR2 SVGAGI (reference sequence). The CDR3 is 14 amino acids. CDR3 in amino acids: CASSFVAGVDEQYF. The CDR3 region has the DNA TGTGCCAGCAGCTTCGTAGCGGGAGTCGACGAGCAGTACTTC.

This clone was picked up a small number of times. The genes are TRBV2 and TRBJ1-2; no clear D. Germline V gene data show CDR1 as SNHLY and CDR2 as FYNNEI. The CDR3 is 14 residues long. The V and J ends lost 1 base and 4 bases respectively, with 10 bases between them. CDR3 loop: CASSEEEGAYGYTF. CDR3 DNA: TGTGCCAGCAGTGAAGAGGAGGGAGCCTATGGCTACACCTTC. The variable domain in full, completed from reference TRBV2 and TRBJ1-2, reads EPEVTQTPSHQVTQMGQEVILRCVPISNHLYFYWYRQILGQKVEFLVSFYNNEISEKSEIFDDQFSVERPDGSNFTLKIRSTKLEDSAMYFCASSEEEGAYGYTFGSGTRLTVV.

This clone was observed once. The chain couples TRBV6-1 to TRBJ2-1; TRBD2 matches at 10 bases. The CDR3 runs to 15 residues. CDR1 and CDR2 (germline): MNHNS, SASEGT. V was pared by 5 bases and J by 4 bases, with 5 bases of the junction left unmatched. Written as DNA, the CDR3 is TGTGCCAGCAGTACCGGGACTAGCGATTACAATGAGCAGTTCTTC. This codes for CASSTGTSDYNEQFF.

The chain uses TRBV11-2 and TRBJ2-3; D might be TRBD2 (5 bases). CDR3 length equals 15 residues. Germline-derived CDR1 and CDR2 are SGHAT and FQNNGV. V lost 6 bases and J 1 base, leaving 14 bases between the germline ends. DNA of the CDR3: TGTGCCAGCAGGCCGGGCTTCGGGGGCACAGATACGCAGTATTTT. It translates to CASRPGFGGTDTQYF.

J is TRBJ2-5 and V is TRBV10-2; D ambiguous. The V end was cut by 4 bases, the J end by 2 bases, with 5 bases between. This CDR3 comprises 12 residues. The germline CDR1 and CDR2 sequences are WSHSY and SAAADI. In DNA, the CDR3 is TGCGCCAGCAGTGCCTCTCAAGAGACCCAGTACTTC. As protein: CASSASQETQYF.

This chain joins TRBV5-4 and TRBJ1-3; 8 bases map to TRBD1. V was clipped by 0 bases and J by 4 bases; unmatched bases: 3. CDR1 SGHNT and CDR2 YYREEE come from the germline V gene (reference sequence). The CDR3 sequence is 15 residues long. The DNA for the CDR3 is TGTGCCAGCAGCTTGGTCGGACAGGGAGGAAACACCATATATTTT. Amino acid sequence: CASSLVGQGGNTIYF.

The rearrangement uses TRBV30 and TRBJ2-3; no clear D gene. This CDR3 is built from 13 residues. The germline V and J ends were trimmed by 3 bases and 3 bases, with 10 bases remaining between them. CDR1 is GTSNPN, CDR2 SVGIG, per germline (reference sequence). The CDR3 protein is CAWSATTTDTQYF. The CDR3 DNA is TGTGCCTGGAGCGCCACTACGACAGATACGCAGTATTTT. Together with reference TRBV30 and TRBJ2-3, the CDR3 gives the full variable domain: SQTIHQWPATLVQPVGSPLSLECTVEGTSNPNLYWYRQAAGRGLQLLFYSVGIGQISSEVPQNLSASRPQDRQFILSSKKLLLSDSGFYLCAWSATTTDTQYFGPGTRLTVL.

This clone was recorded once. This chain links TRBV19 with TRBJ1-2; D unclear. In germline, CDR1 is LNHDA, CDR2 SQIVND (reference sequence). This CDR3 comprises 12 residues. V lost 6 bases, J lost 5 bases, and 10 bases lay in between. The CDR3 nucleotides are TGTGCCAGTAGCCAGGCAACTTATGGCTACACCTTC. As protein: CASSQATYGYTF. Supplemented by reference TRBV19 and TRBJ1-2, the full variable domain reads DGGITQSPKYLFRKEGQNVTLSCEQNLNHDAMYWYRQDPGQGLRLIYYSQIVNDFQKGDIAEGYSVSREKKESFPLTVTSAQKNPTAFYLCASSQATYGYTFGSGTRLTVV.

Details on this clone: Sequence at one end of the junction differs from germline and may be a read error. The chain recombines TRBV15 with TRBJ2-1; the match to TRBD1 covers 11 bases. The CDR3 runs 14 residues. The germline CDR1 and CDR2 sequences are LNHNV and YYDKDF (reference sequence). CDR3 sequence (DNA): TGTGCCACCAGCAGAGCGGGACAGGGGGATGAGAAGTTCTTC. This gives the protein CATSRAGQGDEKFF. The full variable domain, completed using reference TRBV15 and TRBJ2-1, is DAMVIQNPRYQVTQFGKPVTLSCSQTLNHNVMYWYQQKSSQAPKLLFHYYDKDFNNEADTPDNFQSRRPNTSFCFLDIRSPGLGDTAMYLCATSRAGQGDEKFFGPGTRLTVL.

The chain links TRBV18 to TRBJ2-1; the match to TRBD2 covers 12 bases. Germline values: CDR1 KGHSH, CDR2 LQKENI. This CDR3 region has 17 residues. Unmatched junction bases numbered 6, after V lost 5 bases and J lost 1 base. The CDR3 sequence: CASSFPSGRESYNEQFF. CDR3 nucleotide sequence: TGTGCCAGCTCATTCCCTAGCGGGAGGGAGTCCTACAATGAGCAGTTCTTC.

This clone was counted only a few times. V and J are TRBV28 and TRBJ2-7; D is possibly TRBD1 (7 bases). V was shortened by 5 bases and J by 3 bases, with 17 bases between the two germline ends. CDR3 length: 15 residues. Germline values: CDR1 MDHEN, CDR2 SYDVKM. CDR3 in amino acids: CASSTPAGGGYEQYF. The DNA for the CDR3 is TGTGCCAGCAGTACCCCCGCAGGGGGAGGCTACGAGCAGTACTTC.

The rearrangement links TRBV20-1 to TRBJ1-2; the D is unclear. V was shortened by 4 bases and J by 4 bases, with 7 bases between the two germline ends. The CDR3 has 11 amino acids. In germline, CDR1 is DFQATT, CDR2 SNEGSKA (reference sequence). The CDR3 nucleotides read TGCAGTGCTAAGACATTCTATGGCTACACCTTC. Translation: CSAKTFYGYTF.

This clone has more than one count but fewer than ten. The chain carries TRBV6-1 and TRBJ2-3, with 8 bases aligning to TRBD1. The CDR3 runs 15 residues. The germline V gene encodes CDR1 MNHNS and CDR2 SASEGT. The V and J ends lost 4 bases and 3 bases, in that order; junction bases with no gene match: 6. The DNA for the CDR3 is TGTGCCAGCAGTGTGACGGGACAGGTAACAGATACGCAGTATTTT. Translated, it gives CASSVTGQVTDTQYF.

The chain combines TRBV6-5 with TRBJ1-2; tentative D call: TRBD1 (6 bases). In germline, CDR1 is MNHEY, CDR2 SVGAGI. Trimming removed 7 bases from V and 4 bases from J, with 19 bases in between. This CDR3 has 15 amino acids. CDR3 amino acids: CASTGAQGLGYGYTF. The CDR3 DNA follows: TGTGCCAGCACAGGGGCCCAGGGGCTAGGCTATGGCTACACCTTC.

The chain recombines TRBV4-2 with TRBJ1-3; a possible D gene is TRBD1 (5 bases). The CDR3 runs 12 residues. Germline V lookup: CDR1 LGHNA, CDR2 YNFKEQ. Trimming cost V 1 base and J 10 bases, with 8 bases left between them. CDR3 sequence reads: CASSQGQGTIYF. The CDR3 DNA is TGTGCCAGCAGCCAAGGGCAGGGAACCATATATTTT.

The rearrangement links TRBV4-2 to TRBJ2-3; the match to TRBD2 covers 9 bases. V trimming: 1 base; J trimming: 1 base; junction bases outside the gene matches: 6. The CDR3 consists of 17 residues. Germline V lookup: CDR1 LGHNA, CDR2 YNFKEQ. CDR3 DNA: TGTGCCAGCAGCCAAGTTTTGGAGCGGGAGGGCACAGATACGCAGTATTTT. Protein product: CASSQVLEREGTDTQYF.

CDR3 amino acids: CASSARLAGGEQYF. The CDR3 coding sequence is TGCGCCAGCAGTGCAAGGCTAGCGGGAGGCGAGCAGTACTTC. This sequence joins TRBV10-1 and TRBJ2-7; 11 nucleotides match TRBD2. Trimming took 4 bases from V and 6 from J; bases not matched to a gene: 5. This CDR3 region has 14 residues. CDR1 and CDR2 from the germline V gene are WNHNN and SYGVQD (reference sequence).

V is TRBV5-1 and J is TRBJ2-7; 8 bases are shared with TRBD1. Germline assignment: CDR1 SGHRS and CDR2 YFSETQ. The length of the CDR3 is 11 residues. The junction had 0 bases not matched to a gene; V was cut back by 3 bases and J by 7 bases. CDR3 coding DNA: TGCGCCAGCAGCTGGACAGGGGAGCAGTACGTC. Amino acids: CASSWTGEQYV.

The V and J genes are TRBV11-2 and TRBJ1-3, with D possibly matching TRBD1 (5 bases). V lost 4 bases, J lost 3 bases, and 13 bases lay in between. Germline values: CDR1 SGHAT, CDR2 FQNNGV. This CDR3 region has 15 residues. As DNA, the CDR3 is TGTGCCAGCAGCTACCAGGGTGAATATGGAAACACCATATATTTT. It specifies CASSYQGEYGNTIYF.

This chain uses TRBV18 with TRBJ2-1; D not certain. Germline CDR1 is KGHSH and CDR2 is LQKENI. The germline V and J ends were trimmed by 0 bases and 8 bases, with 8 bases remaining between them. This CDR3 has 13 residues. The CDR3 DNA reads TGTGCCAGCTCACCACCCTCCGTGTATGAGCAGTTCTTC. This codes for CASSPPSVYEQFF.

The chain joins TRBV9 to TRBJ2-6, with 8 bases that match TRBD1. This CDR3 spans 19 amino acids. CDR1 and CDR2 (germline): SGDLS, YYNGEE. V dropped 4 bases and J dropped 0; count of bases not matched to a gene: 12. CDR3 sequence reads: CASSPHPTGAGSGANVLTF. Written as DNA, the CDR3 is TGTGCCAGCAGCCCGCACCCGACAGGGGCCGGCTCTGGGGCCAACGTCCTGACTTTC. The variable domain in full, with the rest retrieved from reference TRBV9 and TRBJ2-6, is DSGVTQTPKHLITATGQRVTLRCSPRSGDLSVYWYQQSLDQGLQFLIQYYNGEERAKGNILERFSAQQFPDLHSELNLSSLELGDSALYFCASSPHPTGAGSGANVLTFGAGSRLTVL.

This chain joins TRBV7-9 and TRBJ2-7, with 8 bases that match TRBD1. The germline V gene has CDR1 SEHNR and CDR2 FQNEAQ (reference sequence). Losses at the gene ends were 3 bases for V and 6 bases for J; bases not matched to a gene: 10. The CDR3 runs to 15 residues. CDR3 residues: CASSLGAGGYLEQYV. In nucleotides, the CDR3 is TGTGCCAGCAGCTTGGGGGCAGGGGGCTACCTCGAGCAGTACGTC.

V usage is TRBV10-3 and J usage is TRBJ2-3; TRBD2 matches at 14 bases. V lost 10 bases and J lost 0; bases outside the gene matches: 6. The length of the CDR3 is 16 residues. The germline V gene has CDR1 ENHRY and CDR2 SYGVKD. CDR3 amino acids: CATTSGRGPSTDTQYF. DNA of the CDR3: TGTGCCACGACTAGCGGGAGGGGGCCTAGCACAGATACGCAGTATTTT.